The present entry profiles one T cell receptor (beta chain) with its context. What it binds is unknown. Germline-derived CDR1 and CDR2 are DFQATT and SNEGSKA (reference sequence). The CDR3 runs to 15 residues. Each donor had 2 to 3 ml of blood drawn. The data were taken from a study of monozygotic twins with inflammatory bowel disease. Study outcomes and limitations: Those with IBD had lower TCRbeta diversity (inverse Simpson) than their healthy co-twins did.

Two rounds of nested PCR, of 16 and 9 cycles, were run on TCRalpha and TCRbeta cDNA. For each CDR3 protein, TCRdb gives one entry from its re-call of the 5' RACE reads, without DNA. The repertoire table contains fewer than 350,000 distinct CDR3 sequences. The receptor comes from a human donor with ulcerative colitis or Crohn's disease, or a healthy co-twin of an affected twin (not recorded which). The chain recombines TRBV20-1 with TRBJ2-1; the D gene TCRdb calls, TRBD2, cannot be checked with no DNA. The sequencing sample was made of blood. The chain's CDR3 is CSASGTSGYYNEQFF.